This TCR beta chain derives from a study of early T cells in non-severe SARS-CoV-2 infection. Whole-study findings and limits: The matching step, a VDJdb search, favored anti-spike CD8 responses and missed private and CD4 specificities.

There are a few counts of this clonotype. Its antigen is still unknown. Unique molecular identifiers (one per individual cDNA molecule) were attached. TCRdb redid the calling of the 5' RACE reads with MiXCR, one entry per CDR3 protein. The sample lists some 64,000 distinct CDR3 sequences, less than 14% occurring once. This CDR3 region has 14 residues. Germline V CDR1 and CDR2: LNHDA, SQIVND (reference sequence). Trimming took 6 bases from V and 8 from J; bases not matched to a gene: 11. The V and J genes are TRBV19 and TRBJ1-2; 8 positions agree with TRBD1. Sequences were obtained from whole blood. The sequence was collected from an adult who was a healthcare worker with PCR-confirmed SARS-CoV-2 infection or an uninfected control (not recorded which). DNA of the CDR3: TGTGCCAGTAGCACCCCAGGGGGCGCGGGCGGCTACACCTTC. This translates into CASSTPGGAGGYTF.